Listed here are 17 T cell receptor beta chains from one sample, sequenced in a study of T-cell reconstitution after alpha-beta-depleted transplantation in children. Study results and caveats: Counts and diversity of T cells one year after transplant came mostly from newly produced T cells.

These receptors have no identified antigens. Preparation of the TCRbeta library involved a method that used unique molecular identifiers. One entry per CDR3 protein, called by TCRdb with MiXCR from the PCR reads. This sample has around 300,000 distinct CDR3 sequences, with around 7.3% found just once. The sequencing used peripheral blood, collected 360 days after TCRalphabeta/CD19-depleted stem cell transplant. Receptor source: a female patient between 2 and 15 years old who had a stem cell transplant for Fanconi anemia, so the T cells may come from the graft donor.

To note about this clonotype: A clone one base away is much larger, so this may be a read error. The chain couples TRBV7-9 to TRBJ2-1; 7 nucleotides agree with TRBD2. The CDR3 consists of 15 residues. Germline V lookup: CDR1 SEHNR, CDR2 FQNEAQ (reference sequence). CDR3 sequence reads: CGSSHGGSAYNEQFF. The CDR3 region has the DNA TGTGGCAGCAGCCACGGGGGGTCCGCCTACAATGAGCAGTTCTTC.

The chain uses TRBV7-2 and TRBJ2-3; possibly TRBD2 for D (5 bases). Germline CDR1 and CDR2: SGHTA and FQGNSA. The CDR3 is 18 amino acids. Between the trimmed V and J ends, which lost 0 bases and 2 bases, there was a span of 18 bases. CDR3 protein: CASSLAPKAEANTDTQYF. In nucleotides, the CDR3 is TGTGCCAGCAGCTTAGCCCCCAAGGCGGAGGCTAACACAGATACGCAGTATTTT. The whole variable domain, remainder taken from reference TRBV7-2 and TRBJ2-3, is GAGVSQSPSNKVTEKGKDVELRCDPISGHTALYWYRQSLGQGLEFLIYFQGNSAPDKSGLPSDRFSAERTGGSVSTLTIQRTQQEDSAVYLCASSLAPKAEANTDTQYFGPGTRLTVL.

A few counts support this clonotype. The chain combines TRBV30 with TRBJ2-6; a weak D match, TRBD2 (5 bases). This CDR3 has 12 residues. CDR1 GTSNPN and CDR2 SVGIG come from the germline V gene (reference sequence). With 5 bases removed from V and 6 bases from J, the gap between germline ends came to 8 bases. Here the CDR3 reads CAWGEPANVLTF. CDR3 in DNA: TGTGCCTGGGGGGAGCCGGCCAACGTCCTGACTTTC. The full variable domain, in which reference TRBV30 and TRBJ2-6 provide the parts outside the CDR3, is SQTIHQWPATLVQPVGSPLSLECTVEGTSNPNLYWYRQAAGRGLQLLFYSVGIGQISSEVPQNLSASRPQDRQFILSSKKLLLSDSGFYLCAWGEPANVLTFGAGSRLTVL.

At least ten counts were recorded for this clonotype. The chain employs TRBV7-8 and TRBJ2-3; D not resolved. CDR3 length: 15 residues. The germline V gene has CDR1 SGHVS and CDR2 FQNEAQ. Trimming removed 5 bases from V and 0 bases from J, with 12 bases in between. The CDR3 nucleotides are TGTGCCAGCAGCGCCCGGCTAACTAGCACAGATACGCAGTATTTT. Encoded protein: CASSARLTSTDTQYF.

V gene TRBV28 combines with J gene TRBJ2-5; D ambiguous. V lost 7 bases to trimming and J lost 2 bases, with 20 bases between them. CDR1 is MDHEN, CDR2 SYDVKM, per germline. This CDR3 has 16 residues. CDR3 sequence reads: CASTPVMWASQETQYF. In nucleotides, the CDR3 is TGTGCCAGCACCCCAGTAATGTGGGCGTCGCAAGAGACCCAGTACTTC.

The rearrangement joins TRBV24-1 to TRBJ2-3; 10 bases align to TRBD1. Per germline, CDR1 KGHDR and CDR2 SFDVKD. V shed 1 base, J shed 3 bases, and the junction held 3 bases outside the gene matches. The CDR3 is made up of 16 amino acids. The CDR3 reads CATSDFPGQGTDTQYF. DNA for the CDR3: TGTGCCACCAGTGATTTCCCGGGACAGGGGACAGATACGCAGTATTTT.

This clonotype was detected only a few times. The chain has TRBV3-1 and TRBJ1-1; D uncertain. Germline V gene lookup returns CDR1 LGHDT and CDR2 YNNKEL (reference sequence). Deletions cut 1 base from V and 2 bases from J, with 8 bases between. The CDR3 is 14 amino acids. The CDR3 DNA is TGTGCCAGCAGCCAAGTCGAGGCTAACACTGAAGCTTTCTTT. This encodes CASSQVEANTEAFF.

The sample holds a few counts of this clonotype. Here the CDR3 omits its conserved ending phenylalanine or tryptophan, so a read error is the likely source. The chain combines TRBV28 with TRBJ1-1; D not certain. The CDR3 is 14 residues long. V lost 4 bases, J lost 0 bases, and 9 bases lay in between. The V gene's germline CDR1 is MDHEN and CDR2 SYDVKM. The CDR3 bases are TGTGCCAGCAGTTCCCGAGGAATGAACACTGAAGCTTTCCTT. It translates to CASSSRGMNTEAFL.

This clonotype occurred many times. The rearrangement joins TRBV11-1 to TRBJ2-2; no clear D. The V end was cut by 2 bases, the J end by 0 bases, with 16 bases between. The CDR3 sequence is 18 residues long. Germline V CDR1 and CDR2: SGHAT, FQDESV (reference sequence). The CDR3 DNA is TGTGCCAGCAGCTTATCCACCTTCTCCGGAGCGAACACCGGGGAGCTGTTTTTT. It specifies CASSLSTFSGANTGELFF.

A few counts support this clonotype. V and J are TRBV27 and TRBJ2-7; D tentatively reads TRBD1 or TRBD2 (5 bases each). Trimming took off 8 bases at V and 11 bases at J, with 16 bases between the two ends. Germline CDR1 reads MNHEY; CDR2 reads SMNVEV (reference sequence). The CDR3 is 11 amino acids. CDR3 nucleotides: TGTGCCAGCCAGGGACGTTCGTTGGAGTACTTC. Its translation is CASQGRSLEYF.

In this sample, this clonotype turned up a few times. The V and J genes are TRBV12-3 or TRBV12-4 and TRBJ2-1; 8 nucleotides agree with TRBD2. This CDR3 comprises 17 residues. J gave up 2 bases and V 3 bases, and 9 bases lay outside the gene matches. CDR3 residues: CASSFTERGTPYNEQFF. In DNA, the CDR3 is TGTGCCAGCAGTTTCACCGAGCGGGGGACCCCCTACAATGAGCAGTTCTTC.

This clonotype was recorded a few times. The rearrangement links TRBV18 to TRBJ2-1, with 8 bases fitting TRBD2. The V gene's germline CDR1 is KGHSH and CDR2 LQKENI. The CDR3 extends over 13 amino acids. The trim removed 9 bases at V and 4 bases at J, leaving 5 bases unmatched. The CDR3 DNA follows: TGTGCCAGTAGGACTAGCTTGTACAATGAGCAGTTCTTC. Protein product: CASRTSLYNEQFF.

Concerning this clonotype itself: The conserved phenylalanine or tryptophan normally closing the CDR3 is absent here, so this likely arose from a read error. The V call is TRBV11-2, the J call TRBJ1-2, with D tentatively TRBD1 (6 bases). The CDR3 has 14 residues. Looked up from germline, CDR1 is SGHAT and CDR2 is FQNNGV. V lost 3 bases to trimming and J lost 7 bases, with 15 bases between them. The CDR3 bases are TGTGCCAGCAGCTTTTATGGGGGGCGAGGTGGCTACACCCTC. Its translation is CASSFYGGRGGYTL.

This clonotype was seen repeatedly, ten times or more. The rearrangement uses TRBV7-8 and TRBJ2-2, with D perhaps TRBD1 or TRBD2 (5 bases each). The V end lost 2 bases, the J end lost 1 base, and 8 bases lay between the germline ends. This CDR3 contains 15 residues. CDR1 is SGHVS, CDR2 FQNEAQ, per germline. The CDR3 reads CASSLPGLNTGELFF. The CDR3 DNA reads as TGTGCCAGCAGCTTACCGGGGCTGAACACCGGGGAGCTGTTTTTT.

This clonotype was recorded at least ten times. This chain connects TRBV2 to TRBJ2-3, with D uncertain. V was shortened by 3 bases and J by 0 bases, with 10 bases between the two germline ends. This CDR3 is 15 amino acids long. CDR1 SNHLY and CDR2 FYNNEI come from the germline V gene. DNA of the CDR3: TGTGCCAGCAGTGATGGCATTTCTAGCACAGATACGCAGTATTTT. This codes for CASSDGISSTDTQYF.

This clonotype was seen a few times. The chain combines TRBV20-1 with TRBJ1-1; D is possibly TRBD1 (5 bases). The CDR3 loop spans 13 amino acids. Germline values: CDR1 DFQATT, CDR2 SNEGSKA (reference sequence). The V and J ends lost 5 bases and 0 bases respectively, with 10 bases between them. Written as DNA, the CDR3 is TGCAGTGCTGAGACAGACCTGAACACTGAAGCTTTCTTT. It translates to CSAETDLNTEAFF.

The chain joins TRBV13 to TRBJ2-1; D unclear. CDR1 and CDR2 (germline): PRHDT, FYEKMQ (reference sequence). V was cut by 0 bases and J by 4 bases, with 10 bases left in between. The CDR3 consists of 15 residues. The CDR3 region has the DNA TGTGCCAGCAGCTTAGGAGGGTTAGGGTACAATGAGCAGTTCTTC. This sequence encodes CASSLGGLGYNEQFF.